The 23 T cell receptor beta chains in this list originate from one sample, sequenced in a study of response to subunit inactivated influenza vaccine (dated by TCRdb to the late 2010s). Taken with the paper, the label for time point translates to: 45 days after influenza vaccine administration. Library preparation used RT-PCR. The data were produced on an Illumina HiSeq 2500. TCRdb took the public reads, trimmed them with fastp at Q25, ran MiXCR for clone calling and kept in-frame beta chains. Merged by CDR3 protein, the rows form single entries marked with the most common genes and DNA. This sample has about 160,000 distinct CDR3 sequences in its table, and roughly 11% of those were observed once. Of the sample, over 10% is held by the ten largest clones. The input for sequencing was non-naive T cells sorted from PBMCs, taken more than 35 days after vaccination. Sample cell subset or site, as interpreted from the label and publication: memory T cell fraction. These receptors were taken from a man aged 50-59 years who received an inactivated influenza vaccine. Donor details come from another sample of the same person, matched by shared clones.

This clonotype was counted ten times or more. The chain combines TRBV2 with TRBJ2-5; perhaps TRBD2 as D (6 bases). This CDR3 comprises 15 residues. Germline V gene sequence: CDR1 SNHLY, CDR2 FYNNEI. V lost 7 bases to trimming and J lost 2 bases, with 17 bases between them. CDR3 amino acids: CASTLGGMIQETQYF. The CDR3 DNA reads TGTGCCAGCACTCTAGGAGGGATGATTCAAGAGACCCAGTACTTC.

The rearrangement links TRBV24-1 to TRBJ1-2; D is undetermined. In germline, CDR1 is KGHDR, CDR2 SFDVKD. Trimming removed 3 bases at V and 6 bases at J, with 19 bases between. The CDR3 extends over 16 amino acids. In DNA form, the CDR3 reads TGTGCCACCAGTGATCCCGCTGTGGAGGGCCTCGATGGCTACACCTTC. Amino acids: CATSDPAVEGLDGYTF.

The V gene is TRBV18, the J gene TRBJ2-2, with 9 bases that match TRBD1. Looked up from germline, CDR1 is KGHSH and CDR2 is LQKENI. The CDR3 sequence is 16 residues long. J was trimmed by 5 bases and V by 3 bases; bases with no gene match: 7. The CDR3 nucleotides read TGTGCCAGCTCACCGTTAAGGGACAGGGAGACCGGGGAGCTGTTTTTT. Its protein is CASSPLRDRETGELFF. Full variable domain (missing parts from reference TRBV18 and TRBJ2-2): NAGVMQNPRHLVRRRGQEARLRCSPMKGHSHVYWYRQLPEEGLKFMVYLQKENIIDESGMPKERFSAEFPKEGPSILRIQQVVRGDSAAYFCASSPLRDRETGELFFGEGSRLTVL.

Only a few counts were recorded for this clonotype. V and J are TRBV12-3 or TRBV12-4 and TRBJ1-5, with TRBD1 as a possible D gene (5 bases). The CDR3 sequence is 12 residues long. Trimming pared 7 bases from V and 15 bases from J, leaving 19 bases between. CDR3 nucleotides: TGTGCCAGCACTACCTTCGGGGACCTCCCGCATTTT. Its translation is CASTTFGDLPHF.

This clonotype was seen ten or more times. V usage is TRBV15 and J usage is TRBJ2-7; the D is unclear. This CDR3 has 14 residues. The germline V gene encodes CDR1 LNHNV and CDR2 YYDKDF (reference sequence). V was cut by 3 bases and J by 0 bases, with 9 bases left in between. The CDR3 DNA follows: TGTGCCACCAGCAGTCTCCAAAGCTCCTACGAGCAGTACTTC. It codes for CATSSLQSSYEQYF.

Ten or more counts support this clonotype. This chain connects TRBV7-9 to TRBJ2-3; the match to TRBD2 covers 8 bases. From germline, CDR1 is SEHNR and CDR2 FQNEAQ (reference sequence). V was clipped by 3 bases and J by 1 base; unmatched bases: 6. The CDR3 runs to 16 residues. This chain's CDR3 is CASSFQRESGTDTQYF. CDR3 coding DNA: TGTGCCAGCAGCTTCCAGCGGGAGTCCGGCACAGATACGCAGTATTTT.

In its sample, this clonotype was seen a few times. The gene calls are TRBV10-3 and TRBJ1-2; 10 bases fit TRBD1. Germline V gene data show CDR1 as ENHRY and CDR2 as SYGVKD. The CDR3 loop spans 17 amino acids. Unmatched junction bases numbered 10, after V lost 2 bases and J lost 4 bases. The CDR3 loop is CAISEPGWDRGAYGYTF. CDR3 nucleotides: TGTGCCATCAGTGAGCCGGGATGGGACAGGGGCGCCTATGGCTACACCTTC.

This clonotype was counted ten times or more. The rearrangement uses TRBV4-1 and TRBJ2-3; D remains ambiguous. This CDR3 has 17 amino acids. V was pared by 0 bases and J by 2 bases, with 15 bases between. Germline V gene lookup returns CDR1 MGHRA and CDR2 YSYEKL. The CDR3 sequence: CASSQEISAAPTDTQYF. The CDR3 DNA reads TGCGCCAGCAGCCAAGAGATTTCCGCGGCACCCACAGATACGCAGTATTTT.

A few counts support this clonotype. This chain connects TRBV6-5 to TRBJ2-2; D might be TRBD1 (6 bases). Germline lookup yields CDR1 MNHEY and CDR2 SVGAGI. The V end was cut by 0 bases, the J end by 12 bases, with 11 bases between. The CDR3 spans 13 residues. CDR3 coding DNA: TGTGCCAGCAGTTACTCGGTACAGGGAAAGCTGTTTTTT. Protein: CASSYSVQGKLFF.

The sample holds many counts of this clonotype. The V and J genes are TRBV15 and TRBJ1-5; D is ambiguous. With 5 bases removed from V and 4 bases from J, the gap between germline ends came to 6 bases. CDR3 size: 12 residues. Germline V CDR1 and CDR2: LNHNV, YYDKDF (reference sequence). CDR3: CATSDPNQPQHF. For the CDR3, the DNA is TGTGCCACCAGCGACCCGAATCAGCCCCAGCATTTT.

The chain employs TRBV4-2 and TRBJ2-5; D might be TRBD1 or TRBD2, each matching 5 bases. The germline V gene encodes CDR1 LGHNA and CDR2 YNFKEQ. Trimming took off 0 bases at V and 5 bases at J, with 13 bases between the two ends. The CDR3 runs to 15 residues. CDR3 residues: CASSQEGQGEETQYF. For the CDR3, the DNA is TGTGCCAGCAGCCAAGAGGGCCAGGGAGAGGAGACCCAGTACTTC.

This clonotype was counted at least ten times. The V and J genes are TRBV4-1 and TRBJ2-3; D gene uncertain. V was cut by 4 bases and J by 1 base, with 6 bases left in between. The CDR3 has 13 amino acids. Germline lookup yields CDR1 MGHRA and CDR2 YSYEKL. CDR3 residues: CASSPLGTDTQYF. The CDR3 DNA follows: TGCGCCAGCAGCCCCCTGGGCACAGATACGCAGTATTTT.

The rearrangement links TRBV6-1 to TRBJ2-6; D unresolved. Trimming left V 2 bases short and J 0 bases short, with 11 bases between. CDR1 and CDR2 (germline): MNHNS, SASEGT. The CDR3 has 17 residues. CDR3 nucleotide sequence: TGTGCCAGCAGTGAACAGGCCTCAGGCTCTGGGGCCAACGTCCTGACTTTC. It yields the protein CASSEQASGSGANVLTF.

The chain links TRBV6-5 to TRBJ2-7; D gene uncertain. The CDR3 has 14 amino acids. Trimming took off 2 bases at V and 2 bases at J, with 10 bases between the two ends. From germline, CDR1 is MNHEY and CDR2 SVGAGI. The CDR3 reads CASSYRSLTYEQYF. CDR3 nucleotide sequence: TGTGCCAGCAGTTACCGGTCGCTGACCTACGAGCAGTACTTC.

The chain combines TRBV11-2 with TRBJ2-1, with 10 bases identical to TRBD2. With V trimmed by 2 bases and J by 3 bases, 7 bases remained unmatched. The CDR3 spans 17 residues. CDR1 is SGHAT and CDR2 is FQNNGV in the germline V gene. The CDR3 protein is CASSLSRTSGFYNEQFF. The CDR3, as DNA: TGTGCCAGCAGCTTATCCCGGACTAGCGGCTTCTACAATGAGCAGTTCTTC.

This clonotype was found a few times. The chain couples TRBV7-2 to TRBJ2-1; D possibly matches TRBD1 or TRBD2 (6 bases each). Looked up from germline, CDR1 is SGHTA and CDR2 is FQGNSA. CDR3 size: 15 residues. V lost 3 bases, J lost 6 bases, and 15 bases lay in between. DNA of the CDR3: TGTGCCAGCAGCTTGTTGGGGGGCGCGACCAATGAGCAGTTCTTC. Its translation is CASSLLGGATNEQFF.

This chain connects TRBV18 to TRBJ1-1, with 8 bases identical to TRBD1. The CDR3 covers 14 residues. After removal of 4 bases from V and 4 bases from J, the junction contained 5 bases not matched to a gene. CDR1 is KGHSH and CDR2 is LQKENI in the germline V gene. The CDR3 DNA sequence: TGTGCCAGCTCACGCTCCAGGGGGCCCACTGAAGCTTTCTTT. This encodes CASSRSRGPTEAFF.

Details on this clonotype: Given a much more abundant clone one base away, this may be a read error. J is TRBJ2-7 and V is TRBV20-1; the match to TRBD2 covers 12 bases. Germline CDR1 reads DFQATT; CDR2 reads SNEGSKA (reference sequence). This CDR3 comprises 16 residues. The chain's CDR3 is CCARPSGRDRTYEQYF. The CDR3 DNA reads TGCTGTGCTAGGCCTAGCGGGAGGGATAGGACCTACGAGCAGTACTTC.

This clonotype was seen more than once but under ten times. The rearrangement joins TRBV27 to TRBJ1-2; 10 nucleotides match TRBD1. The V and J ends lost 5 bases and 1 base, in that order; junction bases with no gene match: 10. CDR1 is MNHEY, CDR2 SMNVEV, per germline (reference sequence). This CDR3 is built from 17 residues. The DNA for the CDR3 is TGTGCCAGCAGTACTCGACAGGGGGCAAGGGGTAACTATGGCTACACCTTC. Translation: CASSTRQGARGNYGYTF.

There are a few counts of this clonotype. The chain links TRBV6-2 or TRBV6-3 to TRBJ2-1; D not certain. CDR1 MNHEY and CDR2 SVGEGT come from the germline V gene. V was cut by 10 bases and J by 8 bases, with 18 bases left in between. The CDR3 contains 13 residues. Written as DNA, the CDR3 is TGTGCCACCTCCCCCGGGTCCCGGGATGAGCAGTTCTTC. This gives the protein CATSPGSRDEQFF.

This clonotype was seen ten or more times. This chain joins TRBV5-5 and TRBJ2-1; TRBD1 might be the D (6 bases). The CDR3 runs 12 residues. CDR1 is SGHKS, CDR2 YYEKEE, per germline (reference sequence). V gave up 8 bases and J gave up 9 bases, with 15 bases separating them. CDR3: CASYRVRGEQFF. CDR3 nucleotides: TGTGCCAGTTACAGGGTCCGTGGTGAGCAGTTCTTC.

Ten or more counts support this clonotype. This chain uses TRBV6-1 with TRBJ1-2, with unresolved D. Germline V gene sequence: CDR1 MNHNS, CDR2 SASEGT. Trimming took off 7 bases at V and 3 bases at J, with 15 bases between the two ends. This CDR3 contains 14 residues. CDR3 bases: TGTGCCAGCACAAACGACGGAGGATACTATGGCTACACCTTC. Translation gives CASTNDGGYYGYTF.

This clonotype turned up a few times. The rearrangement joins TRBV29-1 to TRBJ2-7, with D possibly being TRBD1 or TRBD2 (5 bases each). The CDR3 is 14 residues long. Germline CDR1 reads SQVTM; CDR2 reads ANQGSEA. The V gene lost 7 bases and the J gene lost 2 bases, with 18 bases spanning the gap. CDR3 coding DNA: TGCAGCGCCACGCCCCTGGGACGGACCTACGAGCAGTACTTC. Amino acid sequence: CSATPLGRTYEQYF.